Following are 27 T cell receptor beta chains from one sample sequenced in a study of cytomegalovirus exposure and HLA in healthy donors. Use of 60 Vbeta and 13 Jbeta primers characterized the PCR. Sequenced by immunoSEQ multiplex PCR; TCRdb stores in-frame clones only, minus some. This table holds around 150,000 clones, approximately 85% found once. Sequencing was done on a sample of PBMCs. The receptors derive from a man aged 18 to 29 in good health and CMV-seropositive.

The V call is TRBV7-2, the J call TRBJ1-2; 9 positions agree with TRBD1. With V trimmed by 4 bases and J by 4 bases, 4 bases remained unmatched. The CDR3 is made up of 14 amino acids. The V gene's germline CDR1 is SGHTA and CDR2 FQGNSA. The CDR3 DNA reads as TGTGCCAGCAGCTCCCGGGACAGGGTCTATGGCTACACCTTC. It yields the protein CASSSRDRVYGYTF.

The rearrangement uses TRBV9 and TRBJ1-3; 9 positions match TRBD1. J lost 4 bases, V lost 2 bases, and 7 bases had no gene match. This CDR3 spans 16 amino acids. Germline V lookup: CDR1 SGDLS, CDR2 YYNGEE. The CDR3 DNA follows: TGTGCCAGCAGCGTGGGAGGACAGGGGTTAGGAAACACCATATATTTT. It encodes CASSVGGQGLGNTIYF.

This clone was seen only once. This chain uses TRBV6-5 with TRBJ2-7, with 14 bases that match TRBD2. V dropped 4 bases and J dropped 2; count of bases not matched to a gene: 1. The CDR3 totals 15 residues. Per germline, CDR1 MNHEY and CDR2 SVGAGI. The CDR3 DNA follows: TGTGCCAGCAGTTGGACTAGCGGGGGGACCTACGAGCAGTACTTC. It yields the protein CASSWTSGGTYEQYF.

The CDR3 coding sequence is TGCGCCAGCAGCTACACCGGGACAGGGAGCACAGATACGCAGTATTTT. This translates into CASSYTGTGSTDTQYF. The chain is built from TRBV5-1 and TRBJ2-3; 9 nucleotides align to TRBD1. The CDR3 has 16 amino acids. The J segment lost 0 bases and the V segment lost 3 bases, leaving 5 bases of the junction unmatched. Germline V lookup: CDR1 SGHRS, CDR2 YFSETQ.

J is TRBJ1-2 and V is TRBV29-1; D is uncertain. Trimming removed 5 bases from V and 0 bases from J, with 10 bases in between. This CDR3 is 13 amino acids long. CDR1 is SQVTM, CDR2 ANQGSEA, per germline. CDR3 sequence reads: CSVKTVSNYGYTF. The CDR3 region has the DNA TGCAGCGTTAAAACGGTATCTAACTATGGCTACACCTTC. Full variable domain (outside the CDR3, taken from reference TRBV29-1 and TRBJ1-2): SAVISQKPSRDICQRGTSLTIQCQVDSQVTMMFWYRQQPGQSLTLIATANQGSEATYESGFVIDKFPISRPNLTFSTLTVSNMSPEDSSIYLCSVKTVSNYGYTFGSGTRLTVV.

As to this clone: A read error may produce the germline difference seen at one junction end. The V gene is TRBV30, the J gene TRBJ1-3; possible D gene TRBD1, 6 bases. The CDR3 consists of 13 residues. Germline-derived CDR1 and CDR2 are GTSNPN and SVGIG (reference sequence). The CDR3 region has the DNA TGTGCCTGGAGTTCCGGGACATCCTTGGGGCGGCAATTT. Amino acid sequence: CAWSSGTSLGRQF.

This sequence joins TRBV27 and TRBJ1-2; 7 bases are a match to TRBD1. The germline CDR1 and CDR2 sequences are MNHEY and SMNVEV (reference sequence). The junction had 10 bases not matched to a gene; V was cut back by 4 bases and J by 8 bases. CDR3 length: 14 residues. As DNA, the CDR3 is TGTGCCAGCAGTTCCGGACAGGAGCTCTTAGGCTACACCTTC. This sequence encodes CASSSGQELLGYTF.

Remarks on this clone: Germline and junction disagree at one end, which may indicate a read error. This chain links TRBV7-9 with TRBJ1-2; a weak D match, TRBD1 (6 bases). Per germline, CDR1 SEHNR and CDR2 FQNEAQ (reference sequence). The CDR3 contains 14 residues. This chain's CDR3 is CSSSLLQGPDGYTF. Written as DNA, the CDR3 is TGTTCCAGCAGCTTATTACAGGGTCCCGACGGCTACACCTTC.

The chain uses TRBV21-1 and TRBJ2-7; the table calls TRBD2, which could not be checked here. TRBV21-1 is a pseudogene locus. The CDR3 length is 14 residues. CDR3 coding DNA: TGTGCCAGCAGCTCCTTAGCGGGGGGGATGGAGCAGTACTTC. It codes for CASSSLAGGMEQYF.

The rearrangement links TRBV6-6 to TRBJ1-1, with D perhaps matching TRBD1 (5 bases). Trimming cost V 2 bases and J 3 bases, with 13 bases left between them. The CDR3 is 15 amino acids. The germline gives CDR1 MNHNY, CDR2 SVGAGI (reference sequence). CDR3 sequence reads: CASSYATVTYTEAFF. The DNA of the CDR3 is TGTGCCAGCAGTTACGCGACAGTGACTTACACTGAAGCTTTCTTT.

This clone was recorded once. The chain combines TRBV6-5 with TRBJ2-5; D gene unclear. Trimming pared 6 bases from V and 0 bases from J, leaving 2 bases between. CDR1 is MNHEY, CDR2 SVGAGI, per germline. The CDR3 has 11 residues. In DNA form, the CDR3 reads TGTGCCAGCAGCAACCAAGAGACCCAGTACTTC. Its protein product is CASSNQETQYF.

This rearrangement joins TRBV18 to TRBJ1-1; D not certain. The CDR3 extends over 14 amino acids. Germline lookup yields CDR1 KGHSH and CDR2 LQKENI. Trimming left V 2 bases short and J 4 bases short, with 11 bases between. The CDR3 bases are TGTGCCAGCTCACCAGGCATTCGGGGCACTGAAGCTTTCTTT. It is translated as CASSPGIRGTEAFF.

This chain connects TRBV7-6 to TRBJ1-2; the D is unclear. This CDR3 has 14 residues. CDR1 SGHVS and CDR2 FNYEAQ come from the germline V gene. V gave up 5 bases and J gave up 5 bases, with 15 bases separating them. CDR3 sequence: CASSPTGSTYGYTF. The CDR3 nucleotides are TGTGCCAGCAGCCCGACTGGCTCTACTTATGGCTACACCTTC.

This clone was found a few times. CDR3 sequence reads: CASSQDLGARVTEAFF. CDR3 bases: TGCGCCAGCAGCCAAGATTTAGGGGCCAGGGTTACTGAAGCTTTCTTT. The rearrangement joins TRBV4-1 to TRBJ1-1; D might be TRBD1 (5 bases). V was pared by 0 bases and J by 5 bases, with 16 bases between. The CDR3 length is 16 residues. Germline-derived CDR1 and CDR2 are MGHRA and YSYEKL.

The table lists this clone with a count of one. The chain uses TRBV2 and TRBJ2-7, with D perhaps matching TRBD1 (5 bases). Germline V lookup: CDR1 SNHLY, CDR2 FYNNEI. V lost 5 bases, J lost 3 bases, and 17 bases lay in between. This CDR3 is built from 15 residues. The CDR3 reads CASSLGPRGRYEQYF. CDR3 nucleotide sequence: TGTGCCAGCAGTTTGGGCCCTAGGGGTCGCTACGAGCAGTACTTC. The full variable domain, rest sourced from reference TRBV2 and TRBJ2-7, is EPEVTQTPSHQVTQMGQEVILRCVPISNHLYFYWYRQILGQKVEFLVSFYNNEISEKSEIFDDQFSVERPDGSNFTLKIRSTKLEDSAMYFCASSLGPRGRYEQYFGPGTRLTVT.

The V call is TRBV7-9, the J call TRBJ2-5; weak D call: TRBD2 (5 bases). The DNA matches TRBJ2-7 better at its end, which makes the J call doubtful. The CDR3 length is 13 residues. Germline CDR1 reads SEHNR; CDR2 reads FQNEAQ (reference sequence). The CDR3 loop reads CASSLVGAHEQYF. Written as DNA, the CDR3 is TGTGCCAGCAGCTTAGTGGGAGCCCACGAGCAGTACTTC.

V is TRBV5-1 and J is TRBJ2-3, with 14 positions matching TRBD2. Germline V gene sequence: CDR1 SGHRS, CDR2 YFSETQ. V lost 5 bases, J lost 2 bases, and 4 bases stayed unmatched. This CDR3 has 16 amino acids. This CDR3 reads CASRRTSGGPTDTQYF. The CDR3 DNA reads TGCGCCAGCAGACGGACTAGCGGGGGGCCCACAGATACGCAGTATTTT.

J is TRBJ2-5 and V is TRBV30; a possible D gene is TRBD2 (6 bases). V was cut by 6 bases and J by 1 base, with 9 bases left in between. This CDR3 contains 12 residues. CDR1 and CDR2 (germline): GTSNPN, SVGIG (reference sequence). CDR3 coding DNA: TGTGCCTGTTACGGGGGCCAAGAGACCCAGTACTTC. Its translation: CACYGGQETQYF. Combining the CDR3 with reference TRBV30 and TRBJ2-5 gives the whole variable domain SQTIHQWPATLVQPVGSPLSLECTVEGTSNPNLYWYRQAAGRGLQLLFYSVGIGQISSEVPQNLSASRPQDRQFILSSKKLLLSDSGFYLCACYGGQETQYFGPGTRLLVL.

This rearrangement joins TRBV6-5 to TRBJ1-6, with D uncertain. The V gene's germline CDR1 is MNHEY and CDR2 SVGAGI. Trimming pared 6 bases from V and 7 bases from J, leaving 16 bases between. CDR3 length equals 15 residues. CDR3 protein: CASSPSGRANSPLHF. The CDR3 nucleotides are TGTGCCAGCAGCCCCTCTGGGAGGGCGAATTCACCCCTCCACTTT.

Turning to this clone: In the same sample, other DNA sequences code for this CDR3. The chain carries TRBV5-4 and TRBJ2-5, with 7 bases that match TRBD2. The trim removed 4 bases at V and 5 bases at J, leaving 5 bases unmatched. Germline-derived CDR1 and CDR2 are SGHNT and YYREEE (reference sequence). CDR3 size: 13 residues. For the CDR3, the DNA is TGTGCCAGCAGCCCGGAGGGAGGGGAGACCCAGTACTTC. This codes for CASSPEGGETQYF.

V usage is TRBV27 and J usage is TRBJ1-1; TRBD1 might be the D (6 bases). Trimming cost V 5 bases and J 1 base, with 11 bases left between them. This CDR3 has 14 amino acids. Per germline, CDR1 MNHEY and CDR2 SMNVEV (reference sequence). CDR3 in amino acids: CASSPGTRNTEAFF. The CDR3 coding sequence is TGTGCCAGCAGTCCCGGGACACGGAACACTGAAGCTTTCTTT.

This rearrangement joins TRBV5-1 to TRBJ2-3, with 8 bases lining up with TRBD1. Germline CDR1 is SGHRS and CDR2 is YFSETQ. J gave up 1 base and V 4 bases, and 11 bases lay outside the gene matches. The CDR3 is 17 residues long. Here the CDR3 DNA reads TGCGCCAGCAGCCGCCGGGAACAGGGGGGCGGCACAGATACGCAGTATTTT. Its protein product is CASSRREQGGGTDTQYF.

This chain uses TRBV30 with TRBJ1-1; 7 nucleotides align to TRBD1. This CDR3 spans 14 amino acids. Per germline, CDR1 GTSNPN and CDR2 SVGIG (reference sequence). V lost 8 bases to trimming and J lost 4 bases; unmatched junction nucleotides: 13. CDR3 sequence: CARRPRTGGTEAFF. As DNA, the CDR3 is TGTGCCCGACGACCCAGGACAGGCGGCACTGAAGCTTTCTTT.

The rearrangement uses TRBV2 and TRBJ2-7; 7 nucleotides line up with TRBD1. Trimming cost V 4 bases and J 5 bases; bases outside gene matches: 8. The length of the CDR3 is 14 residues. Germline assignment: CDR1 SNHLY and CDR2 FYNNEI. The CDR3 DNA follows: TGTGCCAGCAGTGCCGACAGGGTTGGCCACGAGCAGTACTTC. As protein: CASSADRVGHEQYF.

V and J are TRBV19 and TRBJ1-4; 7 bases fit TRBD1. The CDR3 contains 13 residues. Germline assignment: CDR1 LNHDA and CDR2 SQIVND (reference sequence). Trimming cost V 6 bases and J 7 bases; bases outside gene matches: 5. In nucleotides, the CDR3 is TGTGCCAGTAGGAGCAGGGGGACTGAAAAACTGTTTTTT. The encoded protein is CASRSRGTEKLFF. Full variable domain (rest looked up from reference TRBV19 and TRBJ1-4): DGGITQSPKYLFRKEGQNVTLSCEQNLNHDAMYWYRQDPGQGLRLIYYSQIVNDFQKGDIAEGYSVSREKKESFPLTVTSAQKNPTAFYLCASRSRGTEKLFFGSGTQLSVL.

The V gene is TRBV10-2, the J gene TRBJ2-1; 8 nucleotides match TRBD2. From germline, CDR1 is WSHSY and CDR2 SAAADI. The CDR3 is 14 residues long. V lost 5 bases, J lost 4 bases, and 4 bases stayed unmatched. The CDR3 DNA reads as TGCGCCAGCAGTACCGGGGGGGGATACAATGAGCAGTTCTTC. It codes for CASSTGGGYNEQFF.

V and J are TRBV27 and TRBJ2-3, with 12 bases identical to TRBD1. The J segment lost 0 bases and the V segment lost 9 bases, leaving 10 bases of the junction unmatched. This CDR3 has 17 amino acids. Germline values: CDR1 MNHEY, CDR2 SMNVEV (reference sequence). The CDR3 region has the DNA TGTGCCAGTAACCGGGACAGGGGGCGGGCGAGCACAGATACGCAGTATTTT. Translation gives CASNRDRGRASTDTQYF.